This is a list of T cell receptor beta chains from one sample in a study of cytotoxic CD8 clonotypes in ibrutinib-treated CLL. Assay used: immunoSEQ multiplex PCR; TCRdb lists only in-frame clones, some missing. Here the sample spans 65,000 to 85,000 clones, approximately 90% being singletons. This specimen consisted of PBMCs, obtained after 12 months of ibrutinib treatment. All receptors come from a human donor with chronic lymphocytic leukemia. CDR3s include the opening cysteine and the closing phenylalanine or tryptophan. The order of the fields is J gene, D gene, V gene, clone size, CDR3 DNA, CDR3 protein. A D gene is named only where the DNA matches it firmly. Expanded clones get a size class; other rows say once, few or many, or leave the size out.

J gene: TRBJ1-1; D gene: NA; V gene: TRBV10-1; clone size: NA; CDR3 DNA: TGCGCCAGCAGTGAAAGGGCAGAGAACACTGAAGCTTTCTTT; CDR3 protein: CASSERAENTEAFF
J gene: TRBJ2-1; D gene: NA; V gene: TRBV27; clone size: NA; CDR3 DNA: TGTGCCAGGCCTGGGGGGCGGGAGCGGTCCTACAATGAGCAGTTCTTC; CDR3 protein: CARPGGRERSYNEQFF
J gene: TRBJ2-2; D gene: NA; V gene: TRBV27; clone size: few; CDR3 DNA: TGTGCCAGCAGTCATACAGGGTTGACCGGGGAGCTGTTTTTT; CDR3 protein: CASSHTGLTGELFF
J gene: TRBJ1-1; D gene: NA; V gene: TRBV9; clone size: NA; CDR3 DNA: TGTGCCAGCAGCGTAGAGTTGCAGGGTTGGACTGAAGCTTTCTTT; CDR3 protein: CASSVELQGWTEAFF
J gene: TRBJ2-3; D gene: NA; V gene: TRBV7-9; clone size: NA; CDR3 DNA: TGTGCCAGCAGCTTAGCGCTTAGCGACACGCAGTATTTT; CDR3 protein: CASSLALSDTQYF
J gene: TRBJ1-3; D gene: NA; V gene: TRBV19; clone size: NA; CDR3 DNA: TGTGCCAGTAGTGGGGGGCGAGGAGGAAACACCATATATTTT; CDR3 protein: CASSGGRGGNTIYF
J gene: TRBJ2-7; D gene: TRBD1; V gene: TRBV7-3; clone size: NA; CDR3 DNA: TGTGCCAGCAGCTTAAACCCTCCCGGACAGGGGCCCGAGCAGTACTTC; CDR3 protein: CASSLNPPGQGPEQYF
J gene: TRBJ2-1; D gene: TRBD2; V gene: TRBV11-3; clone size: NA; CDR3 DNA: TGTGCCAGCAGCTCCCGGACTAGCGGGAGTATTTCCAATGAGCAGTTCTTC; CDR3 protein: CASSSRTSGSISNEQFF
J gene: TRBJ2-3; D gene: TRBD2; V gene: TRBV2; clone size: once; CDR3 DNA: TGTGCCAGCAGTGAGGGACTAGCGGGGACCGATACGCAGTATTTT; CDR3 protein: CASSEGLAGTDTQYF
J gene: TRBJ2-1; D gene: NA; V gene: TRBV9; clone size: NA; CDR3 DNA: TGTGCCAGCAGCGTAGCTCCAGCCTACAATGAGCAGTTCTTC; CDR3 protein: CASSVAPAYNEQFF
J gene: TRBJ1-2; D gene: NA; V gene: TRBV19; clone size: NA; CDR3 DNA: TGTGCCAGTAGTATGGGGAGGCACCAGCCCTATGGCTACACCTTC; CDR3 protein: CASSMGRHQPYGYTF
J gene: TRBJ2-7; D gene: TRBD1; V gene: TRBV7-6; clone size: NA; CDR3 DNA: TGTGCCAGCAGCCCCCCGCCGTGGGCTCATCCCGCGACAGGGGCCTACGAGCAGTACTTC; CDR3 protein: CASSPPPWAHPATGAYEQYF
J gene: TRBJ2-1; D gene: NA; V gene: TRBV6-5; clone size: NA; CDR3 DNA: TGTGCCAGCAGGTGGGATAAGGGGGTTTACAATGAGCAGTTCTTC; CDR3 protein: CASRWDKGVYNEQFF
J gene: TRBJ2-1; D gene: NA; V gene: TRBV5-1; clone size: NA; CDR3 DNA: TGCGCCAGCAGCTTGGCTTTTGGGGGTAGCTCCTACAATGAGCAGTTCTTC; CDR3 protein: CASSLAFGGSSYNEQFF
J gene: TRBJ1-1; D gene: NA; V gene: TRBV19; clone size: once; CDR3 DNA: TGTGCCAGTAGTATAGCTCCAACGGGGGCTGAAGCTTTCTTT; CDR3 protein: CASSIAPTGAEAFF
J gene: TRBJ2-7; D gene: NA; V gene: TRBV11-2; clone size: NA; CDR3 DNA: TGTGCCAGCAGCTTAGCCGGGACTCCCTCCTACGAGCAGTACTTC; CDR3 protein: CASSLAGTPSYEQYF
J gene: TRBJ2-2; D gene: NA; V gene: TRBV30; clone size: NA; CDR3 DNA: TGTGCCTGCCCGGGTGGGGAAATCACCGGGGAGCTGTTTTTT; CDR3 protein: CACPGGEITGELFF
J gene: TRBJ2-5; D gene: TRBD1; V gene: TRBV2; clone size: few; CDR3 DNA: TGTGCCAGCAGTGACCCGACAGGGGAGAACGGGTACCAAGAGACCCAGTACTTC; CDR3 protein: CASSDPTGENGYQETQYF
J gene: TRBJ2-2; D gene: TRBD1; V gene: TRBV18; clone size: once; CDR3 DNA: TGTGCCAGCTCACCCGGGACAGGAGACACCGGGGAGCTGTTTTTT; CDR3 protein: CASSPGTGDTGELFF
J gene: TRBJ2-3; D gene: TRBD2; V gene: TRBV7-6; clone size: NA; CDR3 DNA: TGTGCCAGCAGCTCAGGACTAGACGGGGAGGCAGATACGCAGTATTTT; CDR3 protein: CASSSGLDGEADTQYF
J gene: TRBJ1-2; D gene: NA; V gene: TRBV19; clone size: NA; CDR3 DNA: TGTGCCAGTAGTATAGGGGGTCAGGCGACCATTGCTCCTTATGGCTACACCTTC; CDR3 protein: CASSIGGQATIAPYGYTF
J gene: TRBJ1-4; D gene: NA; V gene: TRBV4-2; clone size: NA; CDR3 DNA: TGTGCCAGCAGCCAAGTAAATGGGGGACACCGTGATGAAAAACTGTTTTTT; CDR3 protein: CASSQVNGGHRDEKLFF
J gene: TRBJ2-7; D gene: TRBD2; V gene: TRBV7-2; clone size: NA; CDR3 DNA: TGTGCCAGCAGCTTAGCGCCAAGCGGGAGGGCCTACGAGCAGTACTTC; CDR3 protein: CASSLAPSGRAYEQYF
J gene: TRBJ2-1; D gene: NA; V gene: TRBV5-5; clone size: NA; CDR3 DNA: TGTGCCAGCAGCTTGAATGGCTTAGAATGGGAGCGTGAGCAGTTCTTC; CDR3 protein: CASSLNGLEWEREQFF
J gene: TRBJ2-1; D gene: TRBD2; V gene: TRBV4-1; clone size: NA; CDR3 DNA: TGCGCCAGCAGCCTCCCCCGCGAGGCGGGAGAGTCCCATGAGCAGTTCTTC; CDR3 protein: CASSLPREAGESHEQFF
J gene: TRBJ2-2; D gene: NA; V gene: TRBV4-1; clone size: NA; CDR3 DNA: TGCGCCAGCAGCCAAGATCAGGGGTGGCCCGGGGAGCTGTTTTTT; CDR3 protein: CASSQDQGWPGELFF
J gene: TRBJ2-1; D gene: TRBD2; V gene: TRBV10-1; clone size: NA; CDR3 DNA: TGCGCCAGCAGTGAGTCAGGGGCCAGCGGGAGGGCCAATGAGCAGTTCTTC; CDR3 protein: CASSESGASGRANEQFF
J gene: TRBJ1-1; D gene: TRBD1; V gene: TRBV5-1; clone size: NA; CDR3 DNA: TGCGCCAGCAGCTTGGCCTTGGCAGGGGGAAACACTGAAGCTTTCTTT; CDR3 protein: CASSLALAGGNTEAFF
J gene: TRBJ2-1; D gene: NA; V gene: TRBV7-5; clone size: NA; CDR3 DNA: TGTGTCAGAAGCTTATGGGCGGATCCCTACAATGAGCAGTTCTTC; CDR3 protein: CVRSLWADPYNEQFF
J gene: TRBJ1-2; D gene: TRBD1; V gene: TRBV2; clone size: NA; CDR3 DNA: TGTGCCAGCAGTCAACAGGGGGACTATGGCTACACCTTC; CDR3 protein: CASSQQGDYGYTF
J gene: TRBJ1-2; D gene: NA; V gene: TRBV5-1; clone size: once; CDR3 DNA: TGCGCCAGCAGCCGCGAACAAAACCCTGTTTCGGGCTACACCTTC; CDR3 protein: CASSREQNPVSGYTF
J gene: TRBJ1-5; D gene: NA; V gene: TRBV18; clone size: NA; CDR3 DNA: TGTGCCAGCTCACCGCCAGGCAATCAGCCCCAGCATTTT; CDR3 protein: CASSPPGNQPQHF
J gene: TRBJ1-4; D gene: NA; V gene: TRBV20-1; clone size: NA; CDR3 DNA: TGCAGTGCTATTGGTGAAAAACTGTTTTTT; CDR3 protein: CSAIGEKLFF
J gene: TRBJ2-3; D gene: NA; V gene: TRBV11-3; clone size: NA; CDR3 DNA: TGTGCCAGCAGCTTAGCAGATACGCAGTATTTT; CDR3 protein: CASSLADTQYF
J gene: TRBJ1-1; D gene: NA; V gene: TRBV7-9; clone size: NA; CDR3 DNA: TGTGCCAGCAGGTTACAGGGCCCGAACACTGAAGCTTTCTTT; CDR3 protein: CASRLQGPNTEAFF
J gene: TRBJ1-6; D gene: NA; V gene: TRBV2; clone size: NA; CDR3 DNA: TGTGCCAGCAGTGAAAGCGCAGTCAGGAATTCACCCCTCCACTTT; CDR3 protein: CASSESAVRNSPLHF
J gene: TRBJ1-6; D gene: NA; V gene: TRBV30; clone size: NA; CDR3 DNA: TGTGCCTGGAGTGAGGTGGTCAATTCACCCCTCCACTTT; CDR3 protein: CAWSEVVNSPLHF
J gene: TRBJ1-4; D gene: TRBD1; V gene: TRBV27; clone size: NA; CDR3 DNA: TGTGCCAGCAGTTTACGGTCCGGGACAGGGTGGGAAAAACTGTTTTTT; CDR3 protein: CASSLRSGTGWEKLFF
J gene: TRBJ2-2; D gene: NA; V gene: TRBV7-2; clone size: once; CDR3 DNA: TGTGCCAGCAGCTTACTAGGAGGTCTCACCGGGGAGCTGTTTTTT; CDR3 protein: CASSLLGGLTGELFF
J gene: TRBJ1-1; D gene: NA; V gene: TRBV27; clone size: NA; CDR3 DNA: TGTGCCAGCAGTGTCTACGGGGAGTACACTGAAGCTTTCTTT; CDR3 protein: CASSVYGEYTEAFF
J gene: TRBJ2-7; D gene: TRBD2; V gene: TRBV7-2; clone size: NA; CDR3 DNA: TGTGCCAGCAGCCCTGGCACTAGCGGGAGGGCCAACGAGCAGTACTTC; CDR3 protein: CASSPGTSGRANEQYF